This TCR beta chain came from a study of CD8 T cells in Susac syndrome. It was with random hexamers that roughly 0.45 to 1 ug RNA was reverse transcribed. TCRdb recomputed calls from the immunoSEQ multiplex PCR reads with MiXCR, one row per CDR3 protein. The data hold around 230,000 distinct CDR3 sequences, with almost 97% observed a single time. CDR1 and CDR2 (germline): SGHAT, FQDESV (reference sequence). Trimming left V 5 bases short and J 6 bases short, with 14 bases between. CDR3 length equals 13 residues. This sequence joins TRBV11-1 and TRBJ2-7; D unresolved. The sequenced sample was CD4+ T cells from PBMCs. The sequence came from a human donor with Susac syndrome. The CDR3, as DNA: TGTGCCAGCAGCCCCCGCCCCGACCTCGAGCAGTACTTC. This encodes CASSPRPDLEQYF.